The rows below give T cell receptor beta chains drawn from one sample of a study of blood T cell repertoires in COVID-19. Using immunoSEQ multiplex PCR, the repertoire was profiled, and TCRdb retains in-frame clones only, with some absent. The data hold approximately 87,000 clones, with roughly 90% observed a single time. Sequencing was done on a sample of peripheral blood. The origin of the receptors is a man aged 65 to 85 with active or convalescent COVID-19. The CDR3 runs from the conserved cysteine through the conserved F or W. Each record gives: clone size, V gene, J gene, CDR3 protein. Rows give clone size only sometimes, using once, few, many, or a class for an expanded clone.

-,TRBV7-9,TRBJ2-3,CASSIKSGLGTDTQYF
-,TRBV19,TRBJ2-1,CASSIEGSSYNEQFF
-,TRBV7-3,TRBJ2-1,CASSFTGNNEQFF
-,TRBV28,TRBJ1-1,CASRPQGSRFTEAFF
-,TRBV15,TRBJ2-5,CATSRDRGRETQYF
-,TRBV24-1,TRBJ1-1,CATSEAGHGRAEAFF
-,TRBV7-2,TRBJ2-7,CASSLGTFSYEQYF
-,TRBV18,TRBJ2-3,CASSPPASGHITDTQYF
once,TRBV30,TRBJ2-5,CAWSSAAGGSRETQYF
-,TRBV12-3/TRBV12-4,TRBJ1-3,CASSQGNTIYF
once,TRBV21-1,TRBJ1-2,CASSKVFWSRNYGYTF
-,TRBV24-1,TRBJ2-1,CATRGQGGSEQFF
-,TRBV20-1,TRBJ2-7,CSARDNEQYF
-,TRBV5-1,TRBJ2-1,CASSFSPLAGGGEDEQFF
-,TRBV6-2/TRBV6-3,TRBJ2-1,CASSYEANPWNEQFF
-,TRBV28,TRBJ1-2,CASRGYQNYGYTF
-,TRBV7-2,TRBJ2-3,CASSLLWRERGTDTQYF
-,TRBV6-5,TRBJ2-1,CASTLGQGAYEQFF
-,TRBV7-8,TRBJ1-2,CASSATGGSHYGYTF
-,TRBV2,TRBJ1-5,CASNGGLKQPQHF
-,TRBV10-3,TRBJ2-7,CAISVSGNYEQYF
few,TRBV30,TRBJ1-1,CAWKGQGRNEAFF
-,TRBV24-1,TRBJ1-5,CATSSNSNSNQPQHF
-,TRBV27,TRBJ2-5,CASSKKTSGRGETQYF
-,TRBV7-6,TRBJ2-5,CASSGSQETQYF
-,TRBV7-3,TRBJ2-7,CASSRTGTSYEQYF
-,TRBV3-1/TRBV3-2,TRBJ2-1,CASSQDWGEGFYNEQFF
-,TRBV11-2,TRBJ2-7,CASSLDRGHEQYF
once,TRBV10-3,TRBJ2-5,CAISGGQNQETQYF
-,TRBV5-1,TRBJ2-7,CASSIDRGEQYF
-,TRBV7-2,TRBJ2-1,CASSRGTSRFNEQFF
-,TRBV5-1,TRBJ2-7,CASSLTSGTPYEQYF
-,TRBV28,TRBJ1-2,CASSFERGYTF
-,TRBV5-4,TRBJ2-7,CASSFDGGSYEQYF
once,TRBV7-2,TRBJ1-2,CASSSQGYGYTF
-,TRBV6-1,TRBJ1-2,CASSEAAGRDYGYTF
-,TRBV5-1,TRBJ2-7,CASSLEQGNEQYF
-,TRBV19,TRBJ2-1,CASSMQGSPRQFF